The text below deals with one T cell receptor beta chain. The sample belongs to a study of blood T cell repertoires in COVID-19. The CDR3 has 13 residues. CDR1 is SGHVS, CDR2 FNYEAQ, per germline. Trimming pared 0 bases from V and 5 bases from J, leaving 8 bases between. The repertoire was sequenced with immunoSEQ multiplex PCR; TCRdb's copy has only in-frame clones and lacks some. The table shows 90,000 to 130,000 clones, with 82% occurring only once. The source is a woman aged 60-75 years with acute or convalescent COVID-19. The chain carries TRBV7-6 and TRBJ2-7; D might be TRBD2 (5 bases). The source material was peripheral blood. The CDR3 nucleotides read TGTGCCAGCAGCTTAGCGGGAGAAAACGAGCAGTACTTC. This gives the protein CASSLAGENEQYF. Looking up the rest from reference TRBV7-6 and TRBJ2-7 gives the full variable domain: GAGVSQSPRYKVTKRGQDVALRCDPISGHVSLYWYRQALGQGPEFLTYFNYEAQQDKSGLPNDRFSAERPEGSISTLTIQRTEQRDSAMYRCASSLAGENEQYFGPGTRLTVT.